The entry below describes one T cell receptor beta chain. What it recognizes is unknown. This entry belongs to a study of T cells after posttransplantation cyclophosphamide. Study observations and caveats: After PTCy, TRB diversity resembled that of CNI/methotrexate controls.

Repertoires were generated with immunoSEQ multiplex PCR, while TCRdb's copy carries only in-frame clones and drops some. The sample includes tens of thousands of clones, roughly 93% seen only once; the top ten take around 3.1%. CDR1 is SGHRS and CDR2 is YFSETQ in the germline V gene. CDR3 length: 15 residues. Trimming stripped 5 bases from V and 0 bases from J, with 14 bases between. Sequencing was carried out using PBMCs. The clonotype comes from a woman in her forties or fifties in good health and a related stem cell transplant donor. This chain links TRBV5-1 with TRBJ1-2; no reliable D call. CDR3 protein: CASSIVAAANYGYTF. CDR3 bases: TGCGCCAGCAGTATCGTCGCGGCAGCTAACTATGGCTACACCTTC.